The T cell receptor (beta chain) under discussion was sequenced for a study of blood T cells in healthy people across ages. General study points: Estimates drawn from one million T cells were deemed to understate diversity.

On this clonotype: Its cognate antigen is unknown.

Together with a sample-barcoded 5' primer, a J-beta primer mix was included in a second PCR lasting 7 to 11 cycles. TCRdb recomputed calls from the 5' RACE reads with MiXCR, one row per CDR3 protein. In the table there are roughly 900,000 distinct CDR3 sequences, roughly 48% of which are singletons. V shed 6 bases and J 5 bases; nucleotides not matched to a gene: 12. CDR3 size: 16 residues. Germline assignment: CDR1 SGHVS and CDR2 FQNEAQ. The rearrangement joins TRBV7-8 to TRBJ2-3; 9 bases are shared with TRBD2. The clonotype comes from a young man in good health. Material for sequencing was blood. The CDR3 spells CASRSQPGRGGDTQYF. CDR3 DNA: TGTGCCAGCAGATCTCAACCGGGGCGGGGGGGAGATACGCAGTATTTT.